This TCR beta chain was identified during a study of shared T cell receptors in the human thymus. This CDR3 has 15 residues. Looked up from germline, CDR1 is WNHNN and CDR2 is SYGVQD (reference sequence). The V end lost 3 bases, the J end lost 1 base, and 10 bases lay between the germline ends. Assay used: immunoSEQ multiplex PCR; TCRdb lists only in-frame clones, some missing. The sample comprises 450,000 to 650,000 clones, around 78% of which are singletons, and 0.01% to 0.015% rests with the top ten. This clone has only a few counts. The sample also formed part of further work on human thymus T cells. That publication notes: All donors were healthy Finnish infants who were undergoing corrective surgery to treat congenital heart defects. Resections removed during corrective heart surgery provided the thymus tissue used. The authors found apparently biased V and J gene usage in thymic and blood repertoires. Related research described thymic repertoires that were highly overlapping among unrelated individuals.

This TCR was sampled from a boy less than two years old with a congenital heart defect. The specimen was thymocytes. The chain links TRBV10-1 to TRBJ2-1, with a weak D call TRBD2 (6 bases). The CDR3 spells CASSEGAGSYNEQFF. The DNA of the CDR3 is TGCGCCAGCAGTGAAGGTGCGGGGTCCTACAATGAGCAGTTCTTC.